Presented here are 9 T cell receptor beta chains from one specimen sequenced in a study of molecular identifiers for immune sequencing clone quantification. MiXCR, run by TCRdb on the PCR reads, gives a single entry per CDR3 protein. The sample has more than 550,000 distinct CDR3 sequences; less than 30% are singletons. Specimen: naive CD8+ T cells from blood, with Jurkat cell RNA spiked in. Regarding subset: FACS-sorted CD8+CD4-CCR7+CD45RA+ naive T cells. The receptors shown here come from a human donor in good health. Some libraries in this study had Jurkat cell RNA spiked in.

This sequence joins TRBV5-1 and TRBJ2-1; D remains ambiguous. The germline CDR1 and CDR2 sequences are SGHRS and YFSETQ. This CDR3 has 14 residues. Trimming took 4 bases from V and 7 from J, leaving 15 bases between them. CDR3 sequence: CASSPSNYGNEQFF. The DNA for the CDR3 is TGCGCCAGCAGCCCATCCAACTACGGAAATGAGCAGTTCTTC.

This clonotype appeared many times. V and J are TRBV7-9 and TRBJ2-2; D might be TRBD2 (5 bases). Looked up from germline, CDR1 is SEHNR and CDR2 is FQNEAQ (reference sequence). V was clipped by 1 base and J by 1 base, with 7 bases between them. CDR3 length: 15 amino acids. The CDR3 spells CASSLGGGNTGELFF. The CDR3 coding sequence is TGTGCCAGCAGCTTAGGAGGAGGGAACACCGGGGAGCTGTTTTTT.

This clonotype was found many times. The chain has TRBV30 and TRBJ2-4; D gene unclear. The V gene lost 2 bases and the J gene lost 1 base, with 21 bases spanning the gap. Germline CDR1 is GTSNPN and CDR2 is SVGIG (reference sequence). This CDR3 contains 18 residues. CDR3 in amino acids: CAWSLVAESLGAKNIQYF. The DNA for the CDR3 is TGTGCCTGGAGTCTAGTGGCGGAGTCCCTGGGGGCCAAAAACATTCAGTACTTC.

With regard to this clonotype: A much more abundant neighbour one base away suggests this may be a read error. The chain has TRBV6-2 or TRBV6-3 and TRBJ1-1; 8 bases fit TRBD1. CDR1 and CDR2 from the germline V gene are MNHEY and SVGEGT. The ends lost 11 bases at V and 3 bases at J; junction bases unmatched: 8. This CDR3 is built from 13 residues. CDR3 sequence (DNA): TGTGCCGGCAAACGACAGGGGTACACTGAAGCTTTCTTT. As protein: CAGKRQGYTEAFF.

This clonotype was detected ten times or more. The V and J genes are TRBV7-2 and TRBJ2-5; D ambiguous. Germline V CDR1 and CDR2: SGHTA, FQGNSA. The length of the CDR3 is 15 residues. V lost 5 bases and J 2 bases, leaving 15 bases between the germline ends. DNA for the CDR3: TGTGCCAGCAGCCATACCATGGTGGGTCAAGAGACCCAGTACTTC. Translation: CASSHTMVGQETQYF. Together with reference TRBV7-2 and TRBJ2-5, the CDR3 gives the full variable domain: GAGVSQSPSNKVTEKGKDVELRCDPISGHTALYWYRQSLGQGLEFLIYFQGNSAPDKSGLPSDRFSAERTGGSVSTLTIQRTQQEDSAVYLCASSHTMVGQETQYFGPGTRLLVL.

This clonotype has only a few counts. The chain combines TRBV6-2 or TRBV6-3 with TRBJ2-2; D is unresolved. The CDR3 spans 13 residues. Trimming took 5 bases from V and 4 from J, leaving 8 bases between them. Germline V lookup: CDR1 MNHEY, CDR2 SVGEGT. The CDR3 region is CASSPSITGELFF. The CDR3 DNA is TGTGCCAGCAGTCCATCAATCACCGGGGAGCTGTTTTTT.

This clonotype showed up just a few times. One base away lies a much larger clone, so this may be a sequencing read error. DNA for the CDR3: TGCAGTGCTAGAACCAGCGGGGTGCCTGGCACAGATACGCAGTATTTT. Its protein product is CSARTSGVPGTDTQYF. The rearrangement uses TRBV20-1 and TRBJ2-3, with 7 nucleotides matching TRBD2. The ends lost 2 bases at V and 1 base at J; junction bases unmatched: 9. The CDR3 consists of 16 residues. Looked up from germline, CDR1 is DFQATT and CDR2 is SNEGSKA (reference sequence).

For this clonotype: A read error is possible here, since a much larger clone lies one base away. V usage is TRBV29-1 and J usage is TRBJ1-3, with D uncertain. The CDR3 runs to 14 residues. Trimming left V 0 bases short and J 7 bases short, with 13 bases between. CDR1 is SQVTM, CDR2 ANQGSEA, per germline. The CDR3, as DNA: TGCAGCGTTGAAGATCAGAGTTATGACAACACCATATATTTT. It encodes CSVEDQSYDNTIYF.

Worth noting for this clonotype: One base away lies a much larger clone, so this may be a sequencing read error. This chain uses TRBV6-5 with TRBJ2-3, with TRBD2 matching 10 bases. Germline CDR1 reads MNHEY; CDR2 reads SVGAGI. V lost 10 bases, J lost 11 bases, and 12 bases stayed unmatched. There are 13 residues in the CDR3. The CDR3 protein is CATLEAGGLRQYF. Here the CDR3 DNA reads TGTGCCACCTTGGAAGCGGGGGGGTTGCGGCAGTATTTT.